This T cell receptor beta chain emerged from a study of T cell repertoires in cytomegalovirus infection. Looking at the study overall: It can be stated that public TCR beta signatures indicated CMV infection as well as a matching HLA type. Study-wide findings and caveats: HLA-C-restricted CMV-specific TCR beta clonotypes prevailed in the ex vivo response.

Germline loops: CDR1 SGHNT, CDR2 YENEEA. Unmatched junction bases numbered 15, after V lost 5 bases and J lost 8 bases. The CDR3 length is 17 residues. Comment on this clonotype: Its target is unknown.

TCRdb re-analysed the reads in MiXCR, keeping a single row per CDR3 protein. There are about 500,000 distinct CDR3 sequences in the sample; about 33% occur only once, and roughly 17% lies in the top ten. Here the sequenced sample was cultured PBMCs, taken from culture after CMV antigen stimulation. The chain carries TRBV11-3 and TRBJ2-1; 10 nucleotides agree with TRBD2. This sequence was found in a human donor in good health (CMV status not recorded). Some clones in this sample may be carry-over from other donors' samples. CDR3 loop: CASSGGPLAGRGDEQFF. CDR3 coding DNA: TGTGCCAGCAGCGGGGGGCCACTAGCGGGACGAGGGGATGAGCAGTTCTTC.